The subject of this entry is one T cell receptor beta chain. No antigen is known for it. This sample was included in a study of T cell responses to AZD1222 COVID-19 vaccine. Study-wide results and caveats: Without day 14 samples, only post-peak T cell repertoires were studied. Baseline seropositives among AZD1222 recipients totaled only six. Variant regions that are unmutated are reportedly the target of nearly half of spike-specific TCRs.

The trim removed 4 bases at V and 7 bases at J, leaving 4 bases unmatched. The CDR3 has 13 amino acids. Germline CDR1 and CDR2: MNHEY and SMNVEV (reference sequence). Method: immunoSEQ multiplex PCR; TCRdb's copy keeps in-frame clones and lacks some. The sample holds 95,000 to 150,000 clones; approximately 85% are singletons and the top ten take 6.2%. The clonotype comes from an adult in good health. Sample: peripheral blood, taken on day 0 of AZD1222 vaccination. J is TRBJ1-5 and V is TRBV27, with 7 bases that match TRBD1. CDR3 DNA sequence: TGTGCCAGCAGTTCCGACAGGGTACAGCCCCAGCATTTT. Translation gives CASSSDRVQPQHF.